The clone carrying this T cell receptor (beta chain) was detected many times. Its specificity is unknown. The authors built TCR beta libraries using iRepertoire HTBI primers and Arm-PCR of CDR3 regions. TCRdb re-called the multiplex PCR reads with MiXCR, one entry per CDR3 protein. The sample records around 420,000 distinct CDR3 sequences, roughly 15% being singletons. The data stem from a study of regulatory T cells in long-lasting Graves disease. Whole-study results and caveats: Preferential use of TRBV28, TRBJ1-2 and TRBJ2-5 was seen in persistent disease. Shared public clonotypes totalled 2,500 to 3,500 in persistent patients, compared with some 920 in new patients. The study examined only peripheral blood, not thyroid tissue.

The time point: newly diagnosed GD, antithyroid drugs for less than 3 months. PBMCs provided the RNA from which the TCR library was made. Germline-derived CDR1 and CDR2 are LGHNA and YSLEER. Trimming shortened V by 0 bases and J by 3 bases, and 12 bases separated the two germline ends. The CDR3 is 15 amino acids. The TCR comes from a female donor with Graves disease. Sequenced material: peripheral blood mononuclear cells (PBMCs), taken at new diagnosis, from a patient treated with antithyroid drugs. The genes are TRBV4-3 and TRBJ2-7; D not certain. CDR3 region: CASSQESSSGYEQYF. The DNA of the CDR3 is TGCGCCAGCAGCCAAGAGTCCTCCTCAGGCTACGAGCAGTACTTC.